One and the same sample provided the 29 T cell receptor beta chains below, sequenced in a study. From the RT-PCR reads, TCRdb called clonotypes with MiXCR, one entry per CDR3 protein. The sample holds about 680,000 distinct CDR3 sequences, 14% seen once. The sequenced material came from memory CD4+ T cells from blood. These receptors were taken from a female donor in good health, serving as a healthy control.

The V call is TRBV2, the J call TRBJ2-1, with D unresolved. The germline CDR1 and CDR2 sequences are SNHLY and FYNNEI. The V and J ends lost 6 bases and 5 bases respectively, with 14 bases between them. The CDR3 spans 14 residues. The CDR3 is CASSPRADHNEQFF. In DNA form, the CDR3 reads TGTGCCAGCAGCCCACGGGCGGATCACAATGAGCAGTTCTTC.

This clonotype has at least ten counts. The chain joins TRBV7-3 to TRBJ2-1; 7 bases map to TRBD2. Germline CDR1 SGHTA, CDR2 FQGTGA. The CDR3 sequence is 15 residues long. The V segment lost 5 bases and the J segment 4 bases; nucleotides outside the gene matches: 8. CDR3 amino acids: CASSVSSGEYNEQFF. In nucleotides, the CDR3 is TGTGCCAGCAGCGTCTCTAGCGGTGAATACAATGAGCAGTTCTTC. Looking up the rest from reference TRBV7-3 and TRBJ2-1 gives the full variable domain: GAGVSQTPSNKVTEKGKYVELRCDPISGHTALYWYRQSLGQGPEFLIYFQGTGAADDSGLPNDRFFAVRPEGSVSTLKIQRTERGDSAVYLCASSVSSGEYNEQFFGPGTRLTVL.

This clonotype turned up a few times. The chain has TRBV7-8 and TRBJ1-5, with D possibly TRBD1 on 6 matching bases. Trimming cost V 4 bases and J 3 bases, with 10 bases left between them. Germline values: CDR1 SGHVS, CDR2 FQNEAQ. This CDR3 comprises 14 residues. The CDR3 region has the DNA TGTGCCAGCAGCTATGGGGACAACAATCAGCCCCAGCATTTT. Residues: CASSYGDNNQPQHF.

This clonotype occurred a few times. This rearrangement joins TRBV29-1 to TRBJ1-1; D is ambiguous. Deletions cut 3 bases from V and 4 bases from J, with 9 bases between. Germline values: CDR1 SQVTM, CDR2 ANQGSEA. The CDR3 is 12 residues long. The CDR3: CSVEEVGTEAFF. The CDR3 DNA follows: TGCAGCGTTGAGGAGGTGGGCACTGAAGCTTTCTTT.

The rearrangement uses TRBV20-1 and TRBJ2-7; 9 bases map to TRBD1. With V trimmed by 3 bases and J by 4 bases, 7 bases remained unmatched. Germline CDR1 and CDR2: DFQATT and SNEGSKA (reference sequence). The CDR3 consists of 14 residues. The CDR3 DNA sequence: TGCAGTGCTAGCGGGACAGGGTCGGAGTACGAGCAGTACTTC. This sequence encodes CSASGTGSEYEQYF.

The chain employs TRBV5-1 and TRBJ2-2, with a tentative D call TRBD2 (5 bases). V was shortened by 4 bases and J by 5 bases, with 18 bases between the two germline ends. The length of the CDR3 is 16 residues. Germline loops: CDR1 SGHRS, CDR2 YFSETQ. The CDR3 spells CASSRIGVGGTGELFF. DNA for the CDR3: TGCGCCAGCAGCCGCATCGGGGTCGGCGGGACCGGGGAGCTGTTTTTT.

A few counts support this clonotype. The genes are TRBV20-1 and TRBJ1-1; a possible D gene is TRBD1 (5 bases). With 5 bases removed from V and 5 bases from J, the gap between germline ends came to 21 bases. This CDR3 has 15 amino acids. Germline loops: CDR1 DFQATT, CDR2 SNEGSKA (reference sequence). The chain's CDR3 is CSAPATGVGGTEAFF. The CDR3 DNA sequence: TGCAGTGCTCCGGCGACCGGGGTGGGGGGAACTGAAGCTTTCTTT.

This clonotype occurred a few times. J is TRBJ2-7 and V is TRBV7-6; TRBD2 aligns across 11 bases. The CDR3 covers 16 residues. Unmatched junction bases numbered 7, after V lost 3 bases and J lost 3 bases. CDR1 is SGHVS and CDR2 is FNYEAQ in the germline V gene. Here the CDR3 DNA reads TGTGCCAGCAGCTTTGGCCCCACTAGCGGGAGCTACGAGCAGTACTTC. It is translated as CASSFGPTSGSYEQYF.

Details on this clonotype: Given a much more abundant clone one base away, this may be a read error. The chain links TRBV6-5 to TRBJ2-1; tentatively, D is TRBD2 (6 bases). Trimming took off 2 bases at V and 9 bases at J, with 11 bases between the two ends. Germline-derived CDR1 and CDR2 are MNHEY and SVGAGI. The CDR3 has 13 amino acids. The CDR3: CASSYTSRGEQFF. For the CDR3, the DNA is TGTGCCAGCAGTTACACTTCGCGGGGTGAGCAGTTCTTC.

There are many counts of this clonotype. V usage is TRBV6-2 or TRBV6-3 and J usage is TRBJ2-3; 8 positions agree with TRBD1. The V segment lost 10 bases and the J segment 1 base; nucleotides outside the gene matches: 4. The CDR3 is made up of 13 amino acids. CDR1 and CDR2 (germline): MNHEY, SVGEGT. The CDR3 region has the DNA TGTGCCACCATGACAGGGGGCACAGATACGCAGTATTTT. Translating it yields CATMTGGTDTQYF.

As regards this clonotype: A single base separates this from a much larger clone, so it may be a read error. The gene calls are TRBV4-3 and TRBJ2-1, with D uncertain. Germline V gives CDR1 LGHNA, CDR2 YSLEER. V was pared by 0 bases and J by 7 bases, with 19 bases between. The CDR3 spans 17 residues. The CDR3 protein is CASSQEVSQWSGNEQFF. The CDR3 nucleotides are TGCGCCAGCAGCCAAGAAGTCAGCCAGTGGTCTGGGAATGAGCAGTTCTTC.

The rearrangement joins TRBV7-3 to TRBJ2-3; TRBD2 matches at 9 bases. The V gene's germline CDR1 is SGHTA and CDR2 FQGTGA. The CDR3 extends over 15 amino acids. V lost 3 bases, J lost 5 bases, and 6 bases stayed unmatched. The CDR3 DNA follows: TGTGCCAGCAGCTTGATAGCGGGGGAAAGAGATACGCAGTATTTT. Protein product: CASSLIAGERDTQYF.

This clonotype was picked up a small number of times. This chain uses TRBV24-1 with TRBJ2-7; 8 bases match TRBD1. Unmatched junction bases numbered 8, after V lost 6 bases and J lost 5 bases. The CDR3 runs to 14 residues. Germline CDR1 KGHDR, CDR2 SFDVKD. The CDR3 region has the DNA TGTGCCACCAGTCCCGGACAGGGTATCCACGAGCAGTACTTC. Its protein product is CATSPGQGIHEQYF.

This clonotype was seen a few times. CDR3 protein: CASNGGTSVSNQPQHF. DNA of the CDR3: TGTGCCAGCAACGGGGGGACGTCGGTTAGCAATCAGCCCCAGCATTTT. The J gene is TRBJ1-5, the V gene TRBV2; D might be TRBD1 (5 bases). The CDR3 sequence is 16 residues long. Germline V gene data show CDR1 as SNHLY and CDR2 as FYNNEI. Trimming pared 7 bases from V and 0 bases from J, leaving 16 bases between.

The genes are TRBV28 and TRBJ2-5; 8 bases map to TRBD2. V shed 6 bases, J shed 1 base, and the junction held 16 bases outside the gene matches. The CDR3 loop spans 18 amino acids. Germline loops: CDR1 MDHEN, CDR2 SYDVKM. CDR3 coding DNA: TGTGCCAGCAGCGGCGGGCTAGCGGGTCTTCGAGGCCAAGAGACCCAGTACTTC. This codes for CASSGGLAGLRGQETQYF.

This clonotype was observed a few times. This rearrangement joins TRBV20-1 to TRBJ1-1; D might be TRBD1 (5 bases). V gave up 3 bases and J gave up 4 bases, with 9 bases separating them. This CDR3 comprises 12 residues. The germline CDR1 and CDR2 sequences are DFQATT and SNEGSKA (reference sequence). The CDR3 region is CSARDGGTEAFF. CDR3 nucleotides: TGCAGTGCTAGGGACGGGGGCACTGAAGCTTTCTTT.

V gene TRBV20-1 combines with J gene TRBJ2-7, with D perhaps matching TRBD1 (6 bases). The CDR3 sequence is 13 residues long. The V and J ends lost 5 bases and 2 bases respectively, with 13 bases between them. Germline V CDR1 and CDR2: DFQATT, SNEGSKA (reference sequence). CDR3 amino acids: CSASDSNPYEQYF. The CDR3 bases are TGCAGTGCTTCGGACAGCAATCCCTACGAGCAGTACTTC.

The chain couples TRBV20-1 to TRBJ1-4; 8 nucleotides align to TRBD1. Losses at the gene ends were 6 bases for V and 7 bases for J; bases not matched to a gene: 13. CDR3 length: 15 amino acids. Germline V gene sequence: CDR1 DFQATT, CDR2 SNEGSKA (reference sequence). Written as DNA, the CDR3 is TGCAGTGCCCGCCCCACGGGGACAGGAATTGAAAAACTGTTTTTT. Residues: CSARPTGTGIEKLFF.

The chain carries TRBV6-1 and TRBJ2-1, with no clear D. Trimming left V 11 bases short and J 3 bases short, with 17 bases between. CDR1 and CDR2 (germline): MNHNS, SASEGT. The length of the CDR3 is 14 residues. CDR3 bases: TGTGCCTCCTATGGGTATCCGGACTACAATGAGCAGTTCTTC. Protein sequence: CASYGYPDYNEQFF.

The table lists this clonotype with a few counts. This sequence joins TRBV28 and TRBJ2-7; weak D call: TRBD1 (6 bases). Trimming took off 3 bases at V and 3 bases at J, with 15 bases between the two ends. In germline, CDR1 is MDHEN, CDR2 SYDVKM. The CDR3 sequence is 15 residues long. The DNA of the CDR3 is TGTGCCAGCAGTTTGTGGCAGGGGCTTTACTACGAGCAGTACTTC. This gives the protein CASSLWQGLYYEQYF. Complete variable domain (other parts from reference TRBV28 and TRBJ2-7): DVKVTQSSRYLVKRTGEKVFLECVQDMDHENMFWYRQDPGLGLRLIYFSYDVKMKEKGDIPEGYSVSREKKERFSLILESASTNQTSMYLCASSLWQGLYYEQYFGPGTRLTVT.

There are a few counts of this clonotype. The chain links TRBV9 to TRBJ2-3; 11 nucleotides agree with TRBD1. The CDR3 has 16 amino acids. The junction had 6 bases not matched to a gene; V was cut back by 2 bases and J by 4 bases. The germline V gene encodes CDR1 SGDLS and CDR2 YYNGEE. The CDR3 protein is CASSVEGQGGADTQYF. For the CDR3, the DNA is TGTGCCAGCAGCGTTGAGGGACAGGGGGGCGCAGATACGCAGTATTTT.

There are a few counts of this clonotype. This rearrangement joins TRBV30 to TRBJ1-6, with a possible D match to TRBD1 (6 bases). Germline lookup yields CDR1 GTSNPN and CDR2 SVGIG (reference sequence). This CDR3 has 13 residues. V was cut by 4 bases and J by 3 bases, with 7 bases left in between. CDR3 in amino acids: CAWNRDYNSPLHF. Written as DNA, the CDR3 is TGTGCCTGGAACAGGGACTATAATTCACCCCTCCACTTT.

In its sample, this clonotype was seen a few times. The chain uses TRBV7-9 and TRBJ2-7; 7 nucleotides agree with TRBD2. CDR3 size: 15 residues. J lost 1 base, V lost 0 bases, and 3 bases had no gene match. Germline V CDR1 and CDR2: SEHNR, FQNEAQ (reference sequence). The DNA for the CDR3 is TGTGCCAGCAGCTTAGCCGGGGGGAAATCCTACGAGCAGTACTTC. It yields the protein CASSLAGGKSYEQYF.

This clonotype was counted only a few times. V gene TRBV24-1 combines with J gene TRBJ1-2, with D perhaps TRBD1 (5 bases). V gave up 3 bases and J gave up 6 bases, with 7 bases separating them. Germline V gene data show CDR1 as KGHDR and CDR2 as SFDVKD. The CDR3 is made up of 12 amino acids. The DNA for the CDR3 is TGTGCCACCAGTGATCGGGGACATGGCTACACCTTC. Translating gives CATSDRGHGYTF.

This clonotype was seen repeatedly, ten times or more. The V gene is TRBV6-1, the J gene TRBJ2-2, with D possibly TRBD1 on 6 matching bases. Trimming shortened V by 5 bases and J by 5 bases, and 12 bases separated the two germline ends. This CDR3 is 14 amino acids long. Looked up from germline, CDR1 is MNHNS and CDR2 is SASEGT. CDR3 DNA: TGTGCCAGCAGTCCACACGACAGGACCGGGGAGCTGTTTTTT. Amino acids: CASSPHDRTGELFF.

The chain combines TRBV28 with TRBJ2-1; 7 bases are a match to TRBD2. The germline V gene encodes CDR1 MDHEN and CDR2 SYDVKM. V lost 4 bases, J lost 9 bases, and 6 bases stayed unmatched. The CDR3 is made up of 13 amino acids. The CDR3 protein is CASSYPGGGEQFF. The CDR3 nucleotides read TGTGCCAGCAGTTACCCTGGGGGGGGTGAGCAGTTCTTC. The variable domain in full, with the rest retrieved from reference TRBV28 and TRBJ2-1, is DVKVTQSSRYLVKRTGEKVFLECVQDMDHENMFWYRQDPGLGLRLIYFSYDVKMKEKGDIPEGYSVSREKKERFSLILESASTNQTSMYLCASSYPGGGEQFFGPGTRLTVL.

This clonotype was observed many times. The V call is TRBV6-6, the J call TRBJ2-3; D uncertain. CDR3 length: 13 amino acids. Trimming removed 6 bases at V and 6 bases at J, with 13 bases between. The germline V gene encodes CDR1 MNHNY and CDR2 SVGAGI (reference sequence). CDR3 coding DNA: TGTGCCAGCAGCTCCCACACTCTCGATACGCAGTATTTT. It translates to CASSSHTLDTQYF.

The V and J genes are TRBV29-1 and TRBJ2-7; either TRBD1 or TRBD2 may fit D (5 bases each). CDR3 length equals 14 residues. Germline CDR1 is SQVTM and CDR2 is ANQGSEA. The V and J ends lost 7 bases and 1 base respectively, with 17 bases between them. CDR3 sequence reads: CSALSPGRSYEQYF. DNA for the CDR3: TGCAGCGCCCTCAGTCCGGGACGGTCCTACGAGCAGTACTTC.

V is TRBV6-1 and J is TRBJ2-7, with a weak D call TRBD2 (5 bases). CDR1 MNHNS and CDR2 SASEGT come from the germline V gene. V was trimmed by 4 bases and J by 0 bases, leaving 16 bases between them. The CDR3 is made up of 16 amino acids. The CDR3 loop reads CASSVMVGDSSYEQYF. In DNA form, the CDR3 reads TGTGCCAGCAGTGTTATGGTCGGGGATAGCTCCTACGAGCAGTACTTC.